The T cell receptor beta chain under discussion was sequenced for a study of CD8+ T cells in alopecia areata. Regarding this clone: Its antigen is not identified.

It was from alopecia areata patients that lesional scalp punch biopsies and peripheral blood were collected. PBMCs, the starting material, were the source of sorted CD4+ and CD8+ T cells. Regarding the study as a whole: It was lesional scalp, especially alopecia totalis/universalis, that showed higher clonality than normal scalp.

Germline CDR1 and CDR2: SGHDT and YYEEEE. The CDR3 has 12 amino acids. Between the trimmed V and J ends, which lost 5 bases and 9 bases, there was a span of 14 bases. Extracted from the samples, RNA was reverse transcribed into cDNA to serve as the sequencing template. Profiling relied on immunoSEQ multiplex PCR, and the TCRdb table lists in-frame clones only, not all of them. There are 120,000 or so clones in the sample; about 50% occur only once, and roughly a tenth lies in the top ten. Sequenced sample: NKG2D-low CD8+ T cells sorted from blood. V and J are TRBV5-6 and TRBJ2-5, with D unclear. This receptor was taken from a human donor with alopecia areata. The CDR3 loop reads CASSSSSPSQYF. CDR3 bases: TGTGCCAGCAGTTCTTCTTCCCCGTCCCAGTACTTC.